The 32 T cell receptor beta chains below were found in one sample sequenced in a study of PD-L1 blockade in urothelial cancer. Sequencing was performed with immunoSEQ multiplex PCR; in TCRdb, only in-frame clones are kept and a portion is missing. The table lists around 100,000 clones, around 85% of them singletons, with 2% to 2.5% in the top ten. This specimen consisted of PBMCs, obtained around atezolizumab (anti-PD-L1) treatment. These receptors were obtained from a man between 45 and 60 years old with urothelial cancer.

The rearrangement joins TRBV5-8 to TRBJ2-1; 9 bases map to TRBD2. With 3 bases clipped from V and 7 bases from J, the junction kept 8 bases outside the gene matches. Germline CDR1 reads SGHTS; CDR2 reads YDEGEE. This CDR3 has 15 residues. The CDR3 nucleotides read TGTGCCAGCAGCTACCGCGCTAGCGGGATTAATGAGCAGTTCTTC. Translating it yields CASSYRASGINEQFF. The full variable domain, in which reference TRBV5-8 and TRBJ2-1 provide the parts outside the CDR3, is EAGVTQSPTHLIKTRGQQATLRCSPISGHTSVYWYQQALGLGLQFLLWYDEGEERNRGNFPPRFSGRQFPNYSSELNVNALELEDSALYLCASSYRASGINEQFFGPGTRLTVL.

This rearrangement joins TRBV30 to TRBJ2-1; 14 positions match TRBD2. The trim removed 6 bases at V and 3 bases at J, leaving 7 bases unmatched. The V gene's germline CDR1 is GTSNPN and CDR2 SVGIG (reference sequence). CDR3 size: 16 residues. CDR3 protein: CACRLAGGPNYNEQFF. The CDR3 DNA sequence: TGTGCCTGTCGACTAGCGGGAGGGCCTAACTACAATGAGCAGTTCTTC.

CDR3 amino acids: CASSSLQGREGTEAFF. DNA for the CDR3: TGCGCCAGCAGCTCCTTACAGGGCCGGGAGGGCACTGAAGCTTTCTTT. This chain links TRBV5-1 with TRBJ1-1, with a tentative D call TRBD1 (6 bases). The germline V gene encodes CDR1 SGHRS and CDR2 YFSETQ. The germline V and J ends were trimmed by 3 bases and 4 bases, with 19 bases remaining between them. CDR3 size: 16 residues.

This chain uses TRBV7-9 with TRBJ2-5; 8 bases match TRBD2. J was trimmed by 0 bases and V by 1 base; bases with no gene match: 7. The CDR3 runs to 17 residues. Germline CDR1 and CDR2: SEHNR and FQNEAQ (reference sequence). CDR3 protein: CASSLGTSTIYQETQYF. The DNA for the CDR3 is TGTGCCAGCAGCTTAGGGACTAGCACCATTTACCAAGAGACCCAGTACTTC.

In its sample, this clone was seen a few times. CDR3 loop: CASSSRRQGRYEQYF. CDR3 nucleotide sequence: TGTGCCAGCAGTTCCCGCCGACAGGGCCGCTACGAGCAGTACTTC. The chain has TRBV27 and TRBJ2-7; 7 bases align to TRBD1. Germline V gene sequence: CDR1 MNHEY, CDR2 SMNVEV (reference sequence). Unmatched junction bases numbered 9, after V lost 4 bases and J lost 3 bases. The CDR3 spans 15 residues.

This rearrangement joins TRBV5-1 to TRBJ2-6; D is perhaps TRBD1 (5 bases). Trimming stripped 4 bases from V and 0 bases from J, with 14 bases between. The CDR3 sequence is 17 residues long. CDR1 and CDR2 (germline): SGHRS, YFSETQ. The DNA for the CDR3 is TGCGCCAGCAGCACCCTTACCAGGGCCTCTGGGGCCAACGTCCTGACTTTC. Protein product: CASSTLTRASGANVLTF.

The CDR3 reads CASSPEDRGNEQFF. The CDR3 DNA is TGCGCCAGCAGCCCGGAGGACAGGGGCAATGAGCAGTTCTTC. The chain links TRBV5-1 to TRBJ2-1; TRBD1 matches 9 bases. J lost 6 bases, V lost 4 bases, and 5 bases had no gene match. Germline CDR1 SGHRS, CDR2 YFSETQ. The CDR3 is made up of 14 amino acids.

This chain's CDR3 is CASSLVLGAATNEKLFF. The CDR3 DNA sequence: TGTGCCAGCAGCTTAGTTCTTGGGGCAGCAACTAATGAAAAACTGTTTTTT. The chain links TRBV7-9 to TRBJ1-4; tentatively, D is TRBD1 (5 bases). The V gene's germline CDR1 is SEHNR and CDR2 FQNEAQ (reference sequence). Trimming removed 1 base at V and 0 bases at J, with 12 bases between. The CDR3 is made up of 17 amino acids.

J is TRBJ2-1 and V is TRBV6-5, with D tentatively TRBD1 (6 bases). Deletions cut 7 bases from V and 12 bases from J, with 19 bases between. Looked up from germline, CDR1 is MNHEY and CDR2 is SVGAGI. The CDR3 has 13 amino acids. The CDR3 region has the DNA TGTGCCAGCACCCAGAGCACAGGGTTGGGGCAGTTCTTC. Its translation: CASTQSTGLGQFF.

V and J are TRBV18 and TRBJ2-5; 10 positions agree with TRBD1. Losses at the gene ends were 3 bases for V and 4 bases for J; bases not matched to a gene: 5. This CDR3 is 15 amino acids long. The germline CDR1 and CDR2 sequences are KGHSH and LQKENI. The DNA for the CDR3 is TGTGCCAGCTCACCCCGACAGGGGGCTCGAGAGACCCAGTACTTC. Its translation: CASSPRQGARETQYF.

The chain combines TRBV7-9 with TRBJ2-3; no firm D call. The CDR3 extends over 16 amino acids. The germline CDR1 and CDR2 sequences are SEHNR and FQNEAQ (reference sequence). The germline V and J ends were trimmed by 2 bases and 0 bases, with 12 bases remaining between them. This chain's CDR3 is CASSLLIVQSTDTQYF. The CDR3 region has the DNA TGTGCCAGCAGCTTACTTATTGTACAAAGCACAGATACGCAGTATTTT.

This chain joins TRBV30 and TRBJ2-7; 8 bases fit TRBD2. This CDR3 is built from 13 residues. V lost 3 bases and J lost 4; bases outside the gene matches: 5. Per germline, CDR1 GTSNPN and CDR2 SVGIG (reference sequence). DNA of the CDR3: TGTGCCTGGAGAGATAGCGGGAAATACGAGCAGTACTTC. Translated: CAWRDSGKYEQYF.

The rearrangement joins TRBV28 to TRBJ2-5; D gene unclear. Germline CDR1 reads MDHEN; CDR2 reads SYDVKM. The CDR3 has 14 amino acids. V was trimmed by 1 base and J by 0 bases, leaving 6 bases between them. Here the CDR3 reads CASSLFDYQETQYF. The CDR3 bases are TGTGCCAGCAGTTTATTTGACTACCAAGAGACCCAGTACTTC.

The count of this clone is one. V usage is TRBV19 and J usage is TRBJ2-7; 9 bases align to TRBD1. The CDR3 covers 15 residues. Germline V CDR1 and CDR2: LNHDA, SQIVND (reference sequence). J was trimmed by 2 bases and V by 4 bases; bases with no gene match: 6. CDR3 coding DNA: TGTGCCAGTAGTACCACGGGACAGGGACCCTACGAGCAGTACTTC. It specifies CASSTTGQGPYEQYF.

The chain has TRBV4-1 and TRBJ2-7; the D is unclear. Germline-derived CDR1 and CDR2 are MGHRA and YSYEKL. V lost 0 bases and J lost 2, with 5 bases in between. This CDR3 is built from 13 residues. The CDR3 bases are TGCGCCAGCAGCCAAGAAGAGACCTACGAGCAGTACTTC. Translating it yields CASSQEETYEQYF.

The CDR3 DNA reads TGTGCCAGCAGTCCCGACAGGGGGCAAGTCTCACCCCTCCACTTT. Translating it yields CASSPDRGQVSPLHF. The chain carries TRBV27 and TRBJ1-6, with TRBD1 identical over 10 bases. The V gene's germline CDR1 is MNHEY and CDR2 SMNVEV (reference sequence). The V segment lost 5 bases and the J segment 10 bases; nucleotides outside the gene matches: 8. The CDR3 has 15 amino acids.

The rearrangement uses TRBV6-1 and TRBJ2-6, with D tentatively TRBD1 (6 bases). CDR1 is MNHNS and CDR2 is SASEGT in the germline V gene. V lost 7 bases to trimming and J lost 4 bases, with 14 bases between them. The CDR3 covers 15 residues. CDR3 nucleotide sequence: TGTGCCAGCACCAAACAGGGTTACGGGGCCAACGTCCTGACTTTC. Its protein is CASTKQGYGANVLTF.

The table lists this clone with a count of one. The rearrangement links TRBV6-4 to TRBJ1-2, with a weak D call TRBD1 (5 bases). Trimming took 0 bases from V and 4 from J, leaving 6 bases between them. CDR1 and CDR2 from the germline V gene are MRHNA and SNTAGT. The length of the CDR3 is 13 residues. The CDR3 protein is CASSDSQGYGYTF. Here the CDR3 DNA reads TGTGCCAGCAGTGACTCGCAGGGCTATGGCTACACCTTC.

CDR3 sequence reads: CASSLKPGQSSGANVLTF. DNA of the CDR3: TGTGCCAGCAGCTTAAAGCCGGGACAGAGCTCTGGGGCCAACGTCCTGACTTTC. The J gene is TRBJ2-6, the V gene TRBV7-3; 7 positions match TRBD1. The CDR3 covers 18 residues. Trimming took 1 base from V and 0 from J; bases not matched to a gene: 6. CDR1 and CDR2 from the germline V gene are SGHTA and FQGTGA.

This chain connects TRBV11-2 to TRBJ2-2; 7 bases are shared with TRBD2. This CDR3 is built from 16 residues. V shed 1 base, J shed 3 bases, and the junction held 5 bases outside the gene matches. Germline CDR1 and CDR2: SGHAT and FQNNGV. The CDR3 is CASSLVGGLYTGELFF. For the CDR3, the DNA is TGTGCCAGCAGCTTAGTGGGGGGGTTGTACACCGGGGAGCTGTTTTTT.

This sequence joins TRBV5-1 and TRBJ1-6; TRBD1 is a possible D gene (5 bases). V lost 0 bases and J lost 5, with 6 bases in between. The CDR3 sequence is 14 residues long. CDR1 is SGHRS and CDR2 is YFSETQ in the germline V gene. The DNA for the CDR3 is TGCGCCAGCAGCTTGGGGGGGGATAATTCACCCCTCCACTTT. This sequence encodes CASSLGGDNSPLHF.

The chain links TRBV7-9 to TRBJ2-1; 9 positions match TRBD2. The CDR3 loop spans 16 amino acids. The ends lost 5 bases at V and 7 bases at J; junction bases unmatched: 12. Per germline, CDR1 SEHNR and CDR2 FQNEAQ (reference sequence). CDR3 residues: CASSPSGTSKVNEQFF. The CDR3 bases are TGTGCCAGCAGCCCGTCCGGGACTAGCAAGGTGAATGAGCAGTTCTTC.

J is TRBJ2-3 and V is TRBV6-8; D may be TRBD2 (5 bases). Deletions cut 7 bases from V and 0 bases from J, with 23 bases between. Germline V gives CDR1 MNHGY, CDR2 SAAAGT. The CDR3 is 18 residues long. The CDR3 DNA reads as TGTGCCAGCACCCCACTTAGGCCCCCAGCGGATAGCACAGATACGCAGTATTTT. Translated, it gives CASTPLRPPADSTDTQYF.

V is TRBV11-2 and J is TRBJ2-7, with 7 bases that match TRBD2. Germline loops: CDR1 SGHAT, CDR2 FQNNGV. The CDR3 has 14 residues. V lost 5 bases, J lost 2 bases, and 6 bases stayed unmatched. CDR3: CASSGTAGAYEQYF. The CDR3 DNA follows: TGTGCCAGCAGCGGGACCGCGGGGGCCTACGAGCAGTACTTC.

The gene calls are TRBV30 and TRBJ2-7; 7 bases agree with TRBD2. V was pared by 3 bases and J by 4 bases, with 9 bases of the junction left unmatched. The CDR3 covers 14 residues. From germline, CDR1 is GTSNPN and CDR2 SVGIG (reference sequence). CDR3 DNA: TGTGCCTGGAGGGGTGGCGGGAGTTTATACGAGCAGTACTTC. As protein: CAWRGGGSLYEQYF.

The chain is built from TRBV6-1 and TRBJ1-4; D uncertain. CDR3 size: 15 residues. Germline V gene lookup returns CDR1 MNHNS and CDR2 SASEGT. V was trimmed by 1 base and J by 3 bases, leaving 9 bases between them. The CDR3 DNA sequence: TGTGCCAGCAGTGAAGTTGTGGCAGCTAATGAAAAACTGTTTTTT. It translates to CASSEVVAANEKLFF.

This clone was observed once. V usage is TRBV18 and J usage is TRBJ2-7; D possibly corresponds to TRBD2 (5 bases). Trimming left V 0 bases short and J 3 bases short, with 15 bases between. Germline V gene data show CDR1 as KGHSH and CDR2 as LQKENI. There are 16 residues in the CDR3. CDR3 coding DNA: TGTGCCAGCTCACCACCCTACGGAACGGGGAGCTACGAGCAGTACTTC. Residues: CASSPPYGTGSYEQYF.

The chain uses TRBV11-2 and TRBJ2-7; D not certain. With 7 bases removed from V and 7 bases from J, the gap between germline ends came to 14 bases. The germline V gene encodes CDR1 SGHAT and CDR2 FQNNGV. This CDR3 is built from 12 residues. The CDR3 coding sequence is TGTGCCAGCACCCTCGCCGGAGAAGAGCAGTACTTC. Its protein product is CASTLAGEEQYF.

The chain recombines TRBV25-1 with TRBJ1-2, with TRBD1 as a possible D gene (6 bases). The CDR3 sequence is 15 residues long. Trimming shortened V by 7 bases and J by 4 bases, and 19 bases separated the two germline ends. Germline lookup yields CDR1 MGHDK and CDR2 SYGVNS. Here the CDR3 DNA reads TGTGCCAGCACCCGTGGGGGGGCCAACATCTATGGCTACACCTTC. Protein: CASTRGGANIYGYTF.

The rearrangement uses TRBV7-9 and TRBJ1-1, with 8 positions matching TRBD1. CDR1 is SEHNR and CDR2 is FQNEAQ in the germline V gene (reference sequence). V was pared by 5 bases and J by 4 bases, with 3 bases of the junction left unmatched. CDR3 size: 13 residues. CDR3 residues: CASSADRGTEAFF. CDR3 DNA sequence: TGTGCCAGCAGCGCTGACAGGGGCACTGAAGCTTTCTTT.

This clone was counted between two and nine times. The rearrangement links TRBV11-2 to TRBJ1-1, with D hard to call. This CDR3 has 14 amino acids. V lost 0 bases and J 3 bases, leaving 8 bases between the germline ends. The germline V gene encodes CDR1 SGHAT and CDR2 FQNNGV. This CDR3 reads CASSLEWGDTEAFF. Here the CDR3 DNA reads TGTGCCAGCAGCTTAGAATGGGGAGACACTGAAGCTTTCTTT.

The chain combines TRBV7-9 with TRBJ2-7; 9 bases align to TRBD2. CDR1 is SEHNR, CDR2 FQNEAQ, per germline (reference sequence). This CDR3 is 14 amino acids long. V lost 10 bases, J lost 4 bases, and 11 bases stayed unmatched. CDR3 nucleotide sequence: TGTGCCATTGATTCGGTAGCGGGAGCGTACGAGCAGTACTTC. Its translation: CAIDSVAGAYEQYF.